These 20 T cell receptor beta chains originate from one sample sequenced in a study of blood T cell repertoires in COVID-19. Sequenced by immunoSEQ multiplex PCR; TCRdb stores in-frame clones only, minus some. Found here are about 140,000 clones, over 60% of them singletons; the top ten hold around 13%. The source material was peripheral blood. The receptor set was obtained from an older man with acute or convalescent COVID-19.

This chain joins TRBV7-8 and TRBJ2-7, with 9 bases identical to TRBD1. From germline, CDR1 is SGHVS and CDR2 FQNEAQ. The junction had 5 bases not matched to a gene; V was cut back by 5 bases and J by 3 bases. The CDR3 length is 14 residues. CDR3 nucleotide sequence: TGTGCCAGCAGCGCTACAGGGGGCCTCTACGAGCAGTACTTC. Its protein product is CASSATGGLYEQYF.

This chain uses TRBV9 with TRBJ1-6, with a tentative D call TRBD1 (6 bases). Germline lookup yields CDR1 SGDLS and CDR2 YYNGEE. V was trimmed by 0 bases and J by 7 bases, leaving 8 bases between them. The CDR3 runs 14 residues. CDR3: CASSVAGQNSPLHF. For the CDR3, the DNA is TGTGCCAGCAGCGTAGCTGGACAGAATTCACCCCTCCACTTT.

This sequence joins TRBV4-3 and TRBJ2-1; 10 bases are a match to TRBD1. The germline V gene encodes CDR1 LGHNA and CDR2 YSLEER. Trimming took 4 bases from V and 8 from J; bases not matched to a gene: 2. The CDR3 contains 13 residues. CDR3 sequence reads: CASSLTGGDEQFF. CDR3 coding DNA: TGCGCCAGCAGCCTGACAGGGGGCGATGAGCAGTTCTTC.

V and J are TRBV4-3 and TRBJ1-1, with D maybe TRBD1 (5 bases). The V end lost 0 bases, the J end lost 1 base, and 18 bases lay between the germline ends. The length of the CDR3 is 18 residues. Germline lookup yields CDR1 LGHNA and CDR2 YSLEER. Written as DNA, the CDR3 is TGCGCCAGCAGCCAAGATGCTCTAAGGGGAGGTACGAACACTGAAGCTTTCTTT. Residues: CASSQDALRGGTNTEAFF.

The rearrangement links TRBV5-4 to TRBJ2-2; 10 nucleotides agree with TRBD1. Trimming removed 4 bases from V and 0 bases from J; junction bases left unmatched: 3. CDR1 is SGHNT and CDR2 is YYREEE in the germline V gene (reference sequence). There are 16 residues in the CDR3. DNA for the CDR3: TGTGCCAGCAGCCGGGACAGGGGACCGAACACCGGGGAGCTGTTTTTT. Protein product: CASSRDRGPNTGELFF.

V usage is TRBV27 and J usage is TRBJ2-3; TRBD2 matches at 13 bases. Trimming removed 3 bases from V and 6 bases from J; junction bases left unmatched: 3. CDR1 MNHEY and CDR2 SMNVEV come from the germline V gene (reference sequence). The CDR3 is 15 residues long. In DNA, the CDR3 is TGTGCCAGCAGTTTGACTAGCGGGGGGTATGATACGCAGTATTTT. This gives the protein CASSLTSGGYDTQYF.

CDR3 coding DNA: TGTGCCAGCAGCCGGGGCGGGGAAGGCGAGCAGTACTTC. As protein: CASSRGGEGEQYF. The V gene is TRBV6-5, the J gene TRBJ2-7; tentative D call: TRBD2 (6 bases). Germline values: CDR1 MNHEY, CDR2 SVGAGI. V dropped 6 bases and J dropped 6 bases, with 15 bases sitting between them. This CDR3 comprises 13 residues.

The J gene is TRBJ1-1, the V gene TRBV7-3; D ambiguous. The CDR3 length is 14 residues. Germline loops: CDR1 SGHTA, CDR2 FQGTGA. The V gene lost 2 bases and the J gene lost 4 bases, with 11 bases spanning the gap. For the CDR3, the DNA is TGTGCCAGCAGCTTAGAGGGCAGTGCCACTGAAGCTTTCTTT. It codes for CASSLEGSATEAFF.

The chain carries TRBV29-1 and TRBJ1-1; D is undetermined. The CDR3 is 13 amino acids. Trimming cost V 3 bases and J 1 base, with 9 bases left between them. The germline V gene encodes CDR1 SQVTM and CDR2 ANQGSEA. The CDR3 here is CSVDMGRNTEAFF. The CDR3 nucleotides read TGCAGCGTTGATATGGGCAGGAACACTGAAGCTTTCTTT.

This clone was found many times. The chain carries TRBV4-3 and TRBJ2-5; 7 bases match TRBD2. The CDR3 loop spans 15 amino acids. The germline gives CDR1 LGHNA, CDR2 YSLEER. V lost 0 bases, J lost 11 bases, and 12 bases stayed unmatched. The CDR3 DNA reads as TGCGCCAGCAGCCAAGATCCAGCGGGGACCCTTTTTCAGTACTTC. Encoded protein: CASSQDPAGTLFQYF.

This clone appeared a few times. This sequence joins TRBV6-5 and TRBJ1-5, with D tentatively TRBD1 (5 bases). Germline V CDR1 and CDR2: MNHEY, SVGAGI. The CDR3 has 13 residues. The V gene lost 6 bases and the J gene lost 4 bases, with 10 bases spanning the gap. The CDR3 region is CASSLTENQPQHF. The CDR3 DNA reads TGTGCCAGCAGCCTGACAGAAAATCAGCCCCAGCATTTT.

The rearrangement uses TRBV7-6 and TRBJ1-1, with D uncertain. V lost 1 base to trimming and J lost 5 bases, with 8 bases between them. The CDR3 loop spans 13 amino acids. Germline V lookup: CDR1 SGHVS, CDR2 FNYEAQ. The chain's CDR3 is CASSLGRVTEAFF. In nucleotides, the CDR3 is TGTGCCAGCAGCTTAGGACGGGTTACTGAAGCTTTCTTT.

The chain couples TRBV5-4 to TRBJ1-1; no reliable D call. Looked up from germline, CDR1 is SGHNT and CDR2 is YYREEE (reference sequence). Trimming left V 0 bases short and J 1 base short, with 7 bases between. CDR3 length: 14 residues. CDR3 nucleotide sequence: TGTGCCAGCAGCTTGGACCCTAGGAACACTGAAGCTTTCTTT. This gives the protein CASSLDPRNTEAFF.

This rearrangement joins TRBV11-2 to TRBJ2-1, with D perhaps matching TRBD1 (8 bases). From germline, CDR1 is SGHAT and CDR2 FQNNGV. The CDR3 extends over 17 amino acids. V lost 8 bases and J 10 bases, leaving 30 bases between the germline ends. The CDR3 coding sequence is TGTGCCAGCGGGGGCCAGGGGGCGCGACAGCGGGGAAGAGAGCAGTTCTTC. It encodes CASGGQGARQRGREQFF. Looking up the rest from reference TRBV11-2 and TRBJ2-1 gives the full variable domain: EAGVAQSPRYKIIEKRQSVAFWCNPISGHATLYWYQQILGQGPKLLIQFQNNGVVDDSQLPKDRFSAERLKGVDSTLKIQPAKLEDSAVYLCASGGQGARQRGREQFFGPGTRLTVL.

This clone has only a few counts. The rearrangement links TRBV18 to TRBJ2-7, with TRBD1 matching 9 bases. Germline V gene data show CDR1 as KGHSH and CDR2 as LQKENI. The CDR3 sequence is 17 residues long. Germline trimming cut 5 bases from V and 7 bases from J; bases unmatched to any gene: 18. DNA for the CDR3: TGTGCCAGCTCAAATTCCCTCGGGACAGGGTTTGCGAGGGAGCAGTACTTC. Amino acids: CASSNSLGTGFAREQYF.

The table lists this clone with a count of one. The chain carries TRBV9 and TRBJ2-1; D may be TRBD2 (7 bases). The CDR3 consists of 14 residues. V was clipped by 6 bases and J by 4 bases, with 14 bases between them. Germline CDR1 is SGDLS and CDR2 is YYNGEE. DNA of the CDR3: TGTGCCAGCAACCAACAGGGAGGGTACAATGAGCAGTTCTTC. Its protein product is CASNQQGGYNEQFF.

This clone has just a few counts. The CDR3 spells CASSTGGGYGYTF. CDR3 DNA: TGTGCCAGTAGTACAGGGGGCGGATATGGCTACACCTTC. The chain recombines TRBV19 with TRBJ1-2, with 8 bases identical to TRBD1. The CDR3 has 13 residues. Germline V gene lookup returns CDR1 LNHDA and CDR2 SQIVND (reference sequence). With V trimmed by 4 bases and J by 5 bases, 3 bases remained unmatched.

The J gene is TRBJ2-3, the V gene TRBV5-5, with TRBD1 as a possible D gene (5 bases). Germline V CDR1 and CDR2: SGHKS, YYEKEE (reference sequence). Between the trimmed V and J ends, which lost 1 base and 6 bases, there was a span of 15 bases. CDR3 length: 15 amino acids. The CDR3 DNA sequence: TGTGCCAGCAGCTTGAAGGGGTCGAGCAGCGATACGCAGTATTTT. Its translation: CASSLKGSSSDTQYF.

This clone has only one observation. The V call is TRBV2, the J call TRBJ2-3, with D possibly being TRBD2 (6 bases). Germline V lookup: CDR1 SNHLY, CDR2 FYNNEI. This CDR3 has 15 amino acids. V lost 10 bases and J lost 3, with 20 bases in between. This CDR3 reads CANSPGGIRTDTQYF. The CDR3 DNA reads TGTGCCAACTCTCCCGGAGGGATTAGAACAGATACGCAGTATTTT.

This chain joins TRBV7-9 and TRBJ1-2; D is possibly TRBD1 (6 bases). This CDR3 contains 15 residues. Germline-derived CDR1 and CDR2 are SEHNR and FQNEAQ (reference sequence). V was trimmed by 1 base and J by 9 bases, leaving 18 bases between them. CDR3: CASSLVGGRDGSYTF. The CDR3 DNA follows: TGTGCCAGCAGCTTAGTCGGGGGGCGCGACGGTAGCTACACCTTC.